These T cell receptor beta chains were read from a single sample in a study of blood T cells in healthy people across ages. TCRdb re-derived calls from the 5' RACE reads in MiXCR, one entry per CDR3 protein. The data contain 1.5 million to 2 million distinct CDR3 sequences, about 35% of them singletons. The sequenced sample consisted of blood. Every receptor here comes from a woman between 25 and 40 years old in good health. CDR3s include the opening cysteine and the closing phenylalanine or tryptophan. D genes are given only for firm matches. Some rows have no size entry. The others give once, few or many, or a class for an expanded clone.

TRBJ1-2	TRBD1	-	TRBV29-1	TGCAGCGTTGAAGCCAGGGGGCCCTATGGCTACACCTTC	CSVEARGPYGYTF
TRBJ2-7	TRBD1	-	TRBV7-6	TGTGCCAGCAGCCCCAGGCCGGGGGACAGGGGCAGGGACGAGCAGTACTTC	CASSPRPGDRGRDEQYF
TRBJ1-2	-	-	TRBV5-8	TGTGCCAGCAGCTTACAGGGAAGCGATGGCTACACCTTC	CASSLQGSDGYTF
TRBJ2-7	TRBD1	-	TRBV7-8	TGTGCCAGCAGCCCCGGGACAGGCTACGAGATCCACGAGCAGTACTTC	CASSPGTGYEIHEQYF
TRBJ1-5	-	few	TRBV15	TGTGCCACCTCAAGGACGGCGAATCAGCCCCAGCATTTT	CATSRTANQPQHF
TRBJ2-1	-	-	TRBV24-1	TGTGCCACCAGTAATCGTCTAGCGGAGGGGGATGGCTCCTACAATGAGCAGTTCTTC	CATSNRLAEGDGSYNEQFF
TRBJ2-5	-	many	TRBV7-9	TGCGCCAGCAGCTTGGCGGGGTCAGAGACCCAGTACTTC	CASSLAGSETQYF
TRBJ1-1	TRBD1	-	TRBV12-3/TRBV12-4	TGTGCCAGCAGTTCGGAGGGACAGGGAAAGACTGAAGCTTTCTTT	CASSSEGQGKTEAFF
TRBJ2-1	TRBD2	-	TRBV7-6	TGTGCCAGCAGCTTAGAGAGGACTAGCGGGAGCTCCTACAATGAGCAGTTCTTC	CASSLERTSGSSYNEQFF
TRBJ1-2	-	few	TRBV7-9	TGTGCCAGCAGCTTTCACGGGGCGGTTGATGGCTACACCTTC	CASSFHGAVDGYTF
TRBJ1-1	-	-	TRBV7-9	TGTGCCAGCAGCTTAGAAGGGCAAGGAAGGTCTGAAGCTTTCTTT	CASSLEGQGRSEAFF
TRBJ2-1	-	-	TRBV7-8	TGTGCCAGCAGCTTAATATGGAATAAGCAGTTCTTC	CASSLIWNKQFF
TRBJ2-1	-	few	TRBV6-4	TGTGCCAGCAGTGTACTAGTTGGCAATGAGCAGTTCTTC	CASSVLVGNEQFF
TRBJ2-4	-	many	TRBV20-1	TGCAGTGCCCGCCTCCAGGATCTGCTAGCCAAAAACATTCAGTACTTC	CSARLQDLLAKNIQYF
TRBJ2-3	TRBD2	many	TRBV7-2	TGTGCCAGCAGCTTTTTGGCTAGCGGGAGGCCACAAGATACGCAGTATTTT	CASSFLASGRPQDTQYF
TRBJ2-3	-	few	TRBV3-1	TGTGCCAGCAGCCAAGGGTGGTCATCGAGCGGACCCACAGATACGCAGTATTTT	CASSQGWSSSGPTDTQYF
TRBJ2-3	TRBD2	-	TRBV7-9	TGTGCCAGCAGCTACCGTGCGGGGGGTATGGATACGCAGTATTTT	CASSYRAGGMDTQYF
TRBJ2-7	TRBD1	-	TRBV6-2/TRBV6-3	TGTGTCAGCAGTAGGGGACGGACAGGGACCTACGAGCAGTACTTC	CVSSRGRTGTYEQYF
TRBJ2-1	TRBD2	many	TRBV29-1	TGCAGCGTGGGGGGGGAGCAGTTCTTC	CSVGGEQFF
TRBJ1-2	TRBD1	many	TRBV4-1	TGCGCCAGCAGCCAAGCAAGGGGGCAGGACTATGGCTACACCTTC	CASSQARGQDYGYTF
TRBJ2-3	-	few	TRBV6-5	TGTGCCAGCAGTTACACGAGGGGTGCTAGCACAGATACGCAGTATTTT	CASSYTRGASTDTQYF
TRBJ1-5	-	few	TRBV4-1	TGCGCCAGCAGCAAAACCCGGACAACAAATCAGCCCCAGCATTTT	CASSKTRTTNQPQHF
TRBJ2-5	TRBD2	-	TRBV9	TGTGCCAGCAGCGTGGGACTAGCGGGGATTCAAGAGACCCAGTACTTC	CASSVGLAGIQETQYF
TRBJ2-1	TRBD2	-	TRBV11-2	TGTGCCAGCAGCCCCTCTAGCGGGTACAATGAGCAGTTCTTC	CASSPSSGYNEQFF
TRBJ1-2	-	-	TRBV6-2/TRBV6-3	TGTGCCAGCAGTTCGGTTGCAGGGACGCGAGAGGCGGACTATGGCTACACCTTC	CASSSVAGTREADYGYTF
TRBJ2-6	TRBD2	-	TRBV20-1	TGCAGTGCTACCGAGGGACTAGCGGGAGGGCCTGGGGCCAACGTCCTGACTTTC	CSATEGLAGGPGANVLTF
TRBJ2-1	-	few	TRBV12-5	TGTGCTAGTGGTTTGTGGGACGTCGGGCAGTTCTTC	CASGLWDVGQFF
TRBJ1-1	-	-	TRBV5-1	TGCGCCAGCAGCTTGTCTCGGGACGGAGAGGCTTTCTTT	CASSLSRDGEAFF
TRBJ2-1	TRBD2	few	TRBV20-1	TGCAGTGCTAGGTTTCTAGCGGGGGCTTACAATGAGCAGTTCTTC	CSARFLAGAYNEQFF
TRBJ2-1	-	-	TRBV28	TGTGCCAGCAGAGAGACTAGCTCCTACAATGAGCAGTTCTTC	CASRETSSYNEQFF
TRBJ1-4	-	-	TRBV20-1	TGCAGTGCTCACCCCAGGATAGGGAAGGAAAAACTGTTTTTT	CSAHPRIGKEKLFF
TRBJ1-1	TRBD1	-	TRBV28	TGTGCCAGCAGTTCCTGGGACAGGAACACTGAAGCTTTCTTT	CASSSWDRNTEAFF
TRBJ1-2	-	-	TRBV24-1	TGTGCCACCAGTGCCGGGCAGGGTTATGGCTACACCTTC	CATSAGQGYGYTF
TRBJ1-5	TRBD1	-	TRBV12-3/TRBV12-4	TGTGCCAGCAGACCGGGACAGGGGCATCAGCCCCAGCATTTT	CASRPGQGHQPQHF
TRBJ1-1	TRBD1	-	TRBV7-9	TGTGCCAGCAGCGAAAACAGGGGGCTGGGCACTGAAGCTTTCTTT	CASSENRGLGTEAFF
TRBJ2-7	TRBD2	-	TRBV27	TGTGCCAGCAGCCCTCTAGCGGGAGGGAAAAGCGAGCAGTACTTC	CASSPLAGGKSEQYF
TRBJ1-5	TRBD1	few	TRBV4-1	TGCGCCAGCAGCCAAGGTATAATACAGGGGGCGTTAAACAATCAGCCCCAGCATTTT	CASSQGIIQGALNNQPQHF
TRBJ1-2	-	many	TRBV29-1	TGCAGCGTCGGGGGACGGTTGAACTATGGCTACACCTTC	CSVGGRLNYGYTF
TRBJ2-3	TRBD2	-	TRBV20-1	TGCAGTGCTAGAGGCCTAGCGGGCTTCCCCACAGATACGCAGTATTTT	CSARGLAGFPTDTQYF
TRBJ1-2	-	-	TRBV6-6	TGTGCCAGCAGTTCGGTCCGGGGAGGCTACACCTTC	CASSSVRGGYTF
TRBJ2-1	-	many	TRBV5-1	TGCGCCAGCAGCTTGGGGTCGGGGACTGAGCAGTTCTTC	CASSLGSGTEQFF
TRBJ2-2	TRBD2	-	TRBV20-1	TGCAGTGCTGGGAGCTTTGCGGGGGAAAGGAACACCGGGGAGCTGTTTTTT	CSAGSFAGERNTGELFF
TRBJ2-2	-	-	TRBV28	TGTGCCAGCAGTTTATCGAGGGGTACCGGGGAGCTGTTTTTT	CASSLSRGTGELFF
TRBJ2-2	TRBD1	-	TRBV7-9	TGTGCCAGCAGCTTACACAGGGGGTACAGCGGGGAGCTGTTTTTT	CASSLHRGYSGELFF
TRBJ2-6	-	-	TRBV3-1	TGTGCCAGCAGCCAAGACAGGCTGAGGGCCTCTGGGGCCAACGTCCTGACTTTC	CASSQDRLRASGANVLTF
TRBJ2-5	-	-	TRBV5-1	TGCGCCAGCAGCTTGGCCGATGGAGCGGCTCAAGAGACCCAGTACTTC	CASSLADGAAQETQYF
TRBJ2-1	-	few	TRBV5-6	TGTGCCAGCAGCTTATTCGGAGCGGATTACAATGAGCAGTTCTTC	CASSLFGADYNEQFF
TRBJ2-7	TRBD1	-	TRBV5-1	TGCGCCAGCCCGGGACAGAATCCTTACGAGCAGTACTTC	CASPGQNPYEQYF
TRBJ2-3	TRBD2	-	TRBV12-3/TRBV12-4	TGTGCCAGCAGCTTAGCGGGGGTTTCCACTGCAACAGATACGCAGTATTTT	CASSLAGVSTATDTQYF
TRBJ2-1	-	-	TRBV27	TGTGCCAGCCGGACAACCCATGAGCAGTTCTTC	CASRTTHEQFF
TRBJ2-6	TRBD1	-	TRBV6-1	TGTGCCACCAGGGGATCGACAGGGCGTTTGGATGGGGCCAACGTCCTGACTTTC	CATRGSTGRLDGANVLTF
TRBJ1-1	TRBD1	-	TRBV5-6	TGTGCCAGCAGCTTGGGAGGACAGGGATGGGGGACTGAAGCTTTCTTT	CASSLGGQGWGTEAFF
TRBJ1-4	-	-	TRBV7-9	TGTGCCAGCAGCTTACCGGTGGGTGAAAAACTGTTTTTT	CASSLPVGEKLFF
TRBJ2-1	TRBD2	-	TRBV5-1	TGCGCCAGCAAGGTCTCTAGCGGGGGGTCGGGTGAGCAGTTCTTC	CASKVSSGGSGEQFF